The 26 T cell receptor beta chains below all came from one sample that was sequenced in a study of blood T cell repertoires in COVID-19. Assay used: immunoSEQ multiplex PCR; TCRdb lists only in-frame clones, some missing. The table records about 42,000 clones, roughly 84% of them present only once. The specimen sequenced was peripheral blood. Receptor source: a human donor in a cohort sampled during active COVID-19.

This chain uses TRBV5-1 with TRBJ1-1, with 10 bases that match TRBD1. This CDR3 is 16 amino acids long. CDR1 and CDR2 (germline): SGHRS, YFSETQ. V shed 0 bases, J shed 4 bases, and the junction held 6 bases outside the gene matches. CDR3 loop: CASSLGPGQGSTEAFF. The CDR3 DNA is TGCGCCAGCAGCTTGGGACCGGGACAGGGGTCCACTGAAGCTTTCTTT.

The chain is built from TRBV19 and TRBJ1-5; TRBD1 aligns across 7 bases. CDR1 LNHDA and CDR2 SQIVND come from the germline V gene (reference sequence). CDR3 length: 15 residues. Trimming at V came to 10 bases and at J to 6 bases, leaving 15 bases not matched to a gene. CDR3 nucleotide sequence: TGTGCCACCAGTCAGACGACAGGGTCTTCTCAGCCCCAGCATTTT. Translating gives CATSQTTGSSQPQHF. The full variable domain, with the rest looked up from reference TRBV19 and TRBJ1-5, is DGGITQSPKYLFRKEGQNVTLSCEQNLNHDAMYWYRQDPGQGLRLIYYSQIVNDFQKGDIAEGYSVSREKKESFPLTVTSAQKNPTAFYLCATSQTTGSSQPQHFGDGTRLSIL.

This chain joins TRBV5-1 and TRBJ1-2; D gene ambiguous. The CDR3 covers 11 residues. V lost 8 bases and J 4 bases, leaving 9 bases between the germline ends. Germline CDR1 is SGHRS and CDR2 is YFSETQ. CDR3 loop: CARQFLYGYTF. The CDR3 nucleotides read TGCGCCAGGCAGTTTCTCTATGGCTACACCTTC.

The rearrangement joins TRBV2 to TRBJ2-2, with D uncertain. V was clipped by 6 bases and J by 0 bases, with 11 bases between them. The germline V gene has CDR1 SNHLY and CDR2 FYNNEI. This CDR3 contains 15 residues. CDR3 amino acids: CASSVSGPNTGELFF. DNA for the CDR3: TGTGCCAGCAGCGTTTCAGGTCCGAACACCGGGGAGCTGTTTTTT.

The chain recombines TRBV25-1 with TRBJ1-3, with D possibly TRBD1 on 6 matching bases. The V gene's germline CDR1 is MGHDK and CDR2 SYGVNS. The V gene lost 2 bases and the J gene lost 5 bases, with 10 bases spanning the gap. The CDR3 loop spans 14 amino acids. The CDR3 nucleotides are TGTGCCAGCAGTGAAAAGGGGGAGAGAAACACCATATATTTT. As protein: CASSEKGERNTIYF. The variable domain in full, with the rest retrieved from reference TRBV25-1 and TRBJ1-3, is EADIYQTPRYLVIGTGKKITLECSQTMGHDKMYWYQQDPGMELHLIHYSYGVNSTEKGDLSSESTVSRIRTEHFPLTLESARPSHTSQYLCASSEKGERNTIYFGEGSWLTVV.

For the CDR3, the DNA is TGTGCCAGCAGTTACTACGGGAGGAATGAAGCTTTCTTT. Translation: CASSYYGRNEAFF. The chain joins TRBV6-5 to TRBJ1-1; D gene ambiguous. The CDR3 contains 13 residues. Deletions cut 1 base from V and 7 bases from J, with 10 bases between. Per germline, CDR1 MNHEY and CDR2 SVGAGI.

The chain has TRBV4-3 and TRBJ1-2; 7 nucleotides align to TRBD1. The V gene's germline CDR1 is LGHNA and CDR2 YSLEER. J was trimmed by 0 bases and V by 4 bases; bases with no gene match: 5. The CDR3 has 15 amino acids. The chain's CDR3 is CASSLGQDPNYGYTF. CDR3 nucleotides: TGCGCCAGCAGCCTAGGACAGGACCCTAACTATGGCTACACCTTC.

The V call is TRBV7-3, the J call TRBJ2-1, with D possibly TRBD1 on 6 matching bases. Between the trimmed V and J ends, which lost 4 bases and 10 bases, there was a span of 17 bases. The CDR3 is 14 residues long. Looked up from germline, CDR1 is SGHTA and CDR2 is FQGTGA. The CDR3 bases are TGTGCCAGCAGCTCGCAGGGGCCCTCTGTAGAGCAGTTCTTC. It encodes CASSSQGPSVEQFF.

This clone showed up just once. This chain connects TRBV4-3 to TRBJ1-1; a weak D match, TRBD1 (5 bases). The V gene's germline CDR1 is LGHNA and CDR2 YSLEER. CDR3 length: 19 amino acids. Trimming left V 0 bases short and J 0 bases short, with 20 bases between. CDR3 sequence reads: CASSQDGGWGGTLNTEAFF. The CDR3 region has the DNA TGCGCCAGCAGCCAAGATGGGGGGTGGGGCGGTACTTTGAACACTGAAGCTTTCTTT.

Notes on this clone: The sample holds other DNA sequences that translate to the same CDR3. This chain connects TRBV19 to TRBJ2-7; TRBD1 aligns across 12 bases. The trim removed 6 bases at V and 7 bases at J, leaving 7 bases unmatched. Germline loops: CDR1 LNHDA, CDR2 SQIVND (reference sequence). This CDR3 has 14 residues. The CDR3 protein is CASRGTGGAGEQYF. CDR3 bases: TGTGCCAGTAGGGGGACAGGGGGCGCGGGGGAGCAGTACTTC.

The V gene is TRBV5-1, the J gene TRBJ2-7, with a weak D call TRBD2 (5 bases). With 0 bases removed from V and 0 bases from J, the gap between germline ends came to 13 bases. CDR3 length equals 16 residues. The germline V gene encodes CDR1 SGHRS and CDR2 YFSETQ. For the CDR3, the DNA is TGCGCCAGCAGCTTGGAGCCGGGAACCCCCTCCTACGAGCAGTACTTC. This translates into CASSLEPGTPSYEQYF.

CDR3 sequence reads: CASGVRGLAGVPSYEQYF. CDR3 nucleotides: TGTGCCAGCGGTGTGCGCGGACTAGCGGGGGTCCCCTCCTACGAGCAGTACTTC. This rearrangement joins TRBV2 to TRBJ2-7, with 13 nucleotides matching TRBD2. Germline V gene data show CDR1 as SNHLY and CDR2 as FYNNEI. This CDR3 is built from 18 residues. V lost 8 bases, J lost 0 bases, and 13 bases stayed unmatched. Using reference TRBV2 and TRBJ2-7 for the parts outside the CDR3, the full variable domain is EPEVTQTPSHQVTQMGQEVILRCVPISNHLYFYWYRQILGQKVEFLVSFYNNEISEKSEIFDDQFSVERPDGSNFTLKIRSTKLEDSAMYFCASGVRGLAGVPSYEQYFGPGTRLTVT.

CDR3 amino acids: CASSPGTSGGQETQYF. The CDR3 DNA follows: TGTGCCAGCAGCCCTGGGACTAGCGGGGGCCAAGAGACCCAGTACTTC. The V call is TRBV9, the J call TRBJ2-5, with 14 bases fitting TRBD2. CDR3 length equals 16 residues. V dropped 4 bases and J dropped 1; count of bases not matched to a gene: 3. Germline V CDR1 and CDR2: SGDLS, YYNGEE. The whole variable domain, remainder taken from reference TRBV9 and TRBJ2-5, is DSGVTQTPKHLITATGQRVTLRCSPRSGDLSVYWYQQSLDQGLQFLIQYYNGEERAKGNILERFSAQQFPDLHSELNLSSLELGDSALYFCASSPGTSGGQETQYFGPGTRLLVL.

The CDR3 nucleotides are TGTGCCAGCAGCTTTGGGGGGGAGACCCAGTACTTC. Protein sequence: CASSFGGETQYF. This chain connects TRBV11-2 to TRBJ2-5, with D possibly TRBD2 on 6 matching bases. The germline V and J ends were trimmed by 3 bases and 5 bases, with 7 bases remaining between them. Germline-derived CDR1 and CDR2 are SGHAT and FQNNGV. This CDR3 contains 12 residues.

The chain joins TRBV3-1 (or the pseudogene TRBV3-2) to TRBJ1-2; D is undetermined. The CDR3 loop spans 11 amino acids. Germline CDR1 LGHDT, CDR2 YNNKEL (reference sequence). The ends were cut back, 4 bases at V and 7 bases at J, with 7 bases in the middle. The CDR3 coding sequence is TGTGCCAGCAGCCGTTCCGGTGGCTACACCTTC. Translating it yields CASSRSGGYTF.

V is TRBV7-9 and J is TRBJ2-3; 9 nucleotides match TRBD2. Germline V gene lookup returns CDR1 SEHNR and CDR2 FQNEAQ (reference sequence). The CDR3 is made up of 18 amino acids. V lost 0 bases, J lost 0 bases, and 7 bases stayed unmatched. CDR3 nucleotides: TGTGCCAGCAGCTTAGCAGCGGGGGGACTCTATAGCACAGATACGCAGTATTTT. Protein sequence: CASSLAAGGLYSTDTQYF.

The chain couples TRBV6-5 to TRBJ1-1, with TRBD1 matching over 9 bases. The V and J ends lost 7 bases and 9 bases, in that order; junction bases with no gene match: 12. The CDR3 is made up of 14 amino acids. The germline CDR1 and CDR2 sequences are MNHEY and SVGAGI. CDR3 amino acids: CASTRSTGGTQAFF. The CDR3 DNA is TGTGCCAGCACCCGATCGACAGGGGGAACCCAAGCTTTCTTT.

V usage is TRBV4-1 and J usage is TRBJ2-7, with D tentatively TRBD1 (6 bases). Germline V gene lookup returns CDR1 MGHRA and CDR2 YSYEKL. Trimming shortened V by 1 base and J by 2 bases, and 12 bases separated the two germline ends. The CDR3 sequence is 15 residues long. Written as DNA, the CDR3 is TGCGCCAGCAGCCAAGGGCAGGGGCGACCCTACGAGCAGTACTTC. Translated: CASSQGQGRPYEQYF.

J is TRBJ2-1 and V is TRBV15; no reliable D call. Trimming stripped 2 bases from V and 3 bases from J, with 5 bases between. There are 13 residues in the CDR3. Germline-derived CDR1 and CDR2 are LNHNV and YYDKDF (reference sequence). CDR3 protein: CATSRPSYNEQFF. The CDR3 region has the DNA TGTGCCACCAGCAGACCTAGCTACAATGAGCAGTTCTTC. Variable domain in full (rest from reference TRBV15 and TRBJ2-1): DAMVIQNPRYQVTQFGKPVTLSCSQTLNHNVMYWYQQKSSQAPKLLFHYYDKDFNNEADTPDNFQSRRPNTSFCFLDIRSPGLGDTAMYLCATSRPSYNEQFFGPGTRLTVL.

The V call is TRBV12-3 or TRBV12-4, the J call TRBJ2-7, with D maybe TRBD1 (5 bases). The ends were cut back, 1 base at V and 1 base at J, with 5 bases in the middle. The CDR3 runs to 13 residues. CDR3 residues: CASSLDRSYEQYF. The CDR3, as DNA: TGTGCCAGCAGTTTAGACAGGTCCTACGAGCAGTACTTC.

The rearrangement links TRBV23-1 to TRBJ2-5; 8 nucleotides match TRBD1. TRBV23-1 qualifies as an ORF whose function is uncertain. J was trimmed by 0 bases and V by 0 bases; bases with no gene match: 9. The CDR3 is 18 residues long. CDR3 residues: CASSQSSLTGVDQETQYF. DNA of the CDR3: TGCGCCAGCAGTCAATCCTCCCTGACAGGGGTGGACCAAGAGACCCAGTACTTC.

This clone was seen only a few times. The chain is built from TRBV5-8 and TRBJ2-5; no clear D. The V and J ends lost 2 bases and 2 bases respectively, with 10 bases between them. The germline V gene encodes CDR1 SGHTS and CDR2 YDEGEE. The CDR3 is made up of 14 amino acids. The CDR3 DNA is TGTGCCAGCAGCTTTTGGCATATTCAAGAGACCCAGTACTTC. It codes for CASSFWHIQETQYF.

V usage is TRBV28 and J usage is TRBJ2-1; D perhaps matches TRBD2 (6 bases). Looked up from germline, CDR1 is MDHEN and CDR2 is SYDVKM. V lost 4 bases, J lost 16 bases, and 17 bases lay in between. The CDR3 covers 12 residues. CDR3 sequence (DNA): TGTGCCAGCAGTTCAGAGGCCAGGGAGGAATTCTTC. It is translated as CASSSEAREEFF.

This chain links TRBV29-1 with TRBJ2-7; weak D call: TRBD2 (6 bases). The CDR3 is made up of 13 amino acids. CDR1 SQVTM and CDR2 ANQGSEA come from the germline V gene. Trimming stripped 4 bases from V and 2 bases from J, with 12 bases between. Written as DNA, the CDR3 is TGCAGCGTTGTACCGGCGGGAACCTACGAGCAGTACTTC. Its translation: CSVVPAGTYEQYF.

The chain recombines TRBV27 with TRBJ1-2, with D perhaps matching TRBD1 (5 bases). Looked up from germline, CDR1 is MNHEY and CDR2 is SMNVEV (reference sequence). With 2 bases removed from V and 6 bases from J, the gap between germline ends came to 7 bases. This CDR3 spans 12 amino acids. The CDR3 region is CASSLQGNGYTF. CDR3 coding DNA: TGTGCCAGCAGTTTACAGGGAAATGGCTACACCTTC.

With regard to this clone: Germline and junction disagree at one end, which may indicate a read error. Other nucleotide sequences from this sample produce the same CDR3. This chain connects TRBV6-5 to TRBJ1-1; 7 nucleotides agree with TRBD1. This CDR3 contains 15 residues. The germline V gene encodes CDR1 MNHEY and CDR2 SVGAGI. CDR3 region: CASSYSRQGDTEAFF. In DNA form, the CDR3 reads TGTGCCAGCAGCTACTCGAGACAGGGTGATACTGAAGCTTTCTTT.